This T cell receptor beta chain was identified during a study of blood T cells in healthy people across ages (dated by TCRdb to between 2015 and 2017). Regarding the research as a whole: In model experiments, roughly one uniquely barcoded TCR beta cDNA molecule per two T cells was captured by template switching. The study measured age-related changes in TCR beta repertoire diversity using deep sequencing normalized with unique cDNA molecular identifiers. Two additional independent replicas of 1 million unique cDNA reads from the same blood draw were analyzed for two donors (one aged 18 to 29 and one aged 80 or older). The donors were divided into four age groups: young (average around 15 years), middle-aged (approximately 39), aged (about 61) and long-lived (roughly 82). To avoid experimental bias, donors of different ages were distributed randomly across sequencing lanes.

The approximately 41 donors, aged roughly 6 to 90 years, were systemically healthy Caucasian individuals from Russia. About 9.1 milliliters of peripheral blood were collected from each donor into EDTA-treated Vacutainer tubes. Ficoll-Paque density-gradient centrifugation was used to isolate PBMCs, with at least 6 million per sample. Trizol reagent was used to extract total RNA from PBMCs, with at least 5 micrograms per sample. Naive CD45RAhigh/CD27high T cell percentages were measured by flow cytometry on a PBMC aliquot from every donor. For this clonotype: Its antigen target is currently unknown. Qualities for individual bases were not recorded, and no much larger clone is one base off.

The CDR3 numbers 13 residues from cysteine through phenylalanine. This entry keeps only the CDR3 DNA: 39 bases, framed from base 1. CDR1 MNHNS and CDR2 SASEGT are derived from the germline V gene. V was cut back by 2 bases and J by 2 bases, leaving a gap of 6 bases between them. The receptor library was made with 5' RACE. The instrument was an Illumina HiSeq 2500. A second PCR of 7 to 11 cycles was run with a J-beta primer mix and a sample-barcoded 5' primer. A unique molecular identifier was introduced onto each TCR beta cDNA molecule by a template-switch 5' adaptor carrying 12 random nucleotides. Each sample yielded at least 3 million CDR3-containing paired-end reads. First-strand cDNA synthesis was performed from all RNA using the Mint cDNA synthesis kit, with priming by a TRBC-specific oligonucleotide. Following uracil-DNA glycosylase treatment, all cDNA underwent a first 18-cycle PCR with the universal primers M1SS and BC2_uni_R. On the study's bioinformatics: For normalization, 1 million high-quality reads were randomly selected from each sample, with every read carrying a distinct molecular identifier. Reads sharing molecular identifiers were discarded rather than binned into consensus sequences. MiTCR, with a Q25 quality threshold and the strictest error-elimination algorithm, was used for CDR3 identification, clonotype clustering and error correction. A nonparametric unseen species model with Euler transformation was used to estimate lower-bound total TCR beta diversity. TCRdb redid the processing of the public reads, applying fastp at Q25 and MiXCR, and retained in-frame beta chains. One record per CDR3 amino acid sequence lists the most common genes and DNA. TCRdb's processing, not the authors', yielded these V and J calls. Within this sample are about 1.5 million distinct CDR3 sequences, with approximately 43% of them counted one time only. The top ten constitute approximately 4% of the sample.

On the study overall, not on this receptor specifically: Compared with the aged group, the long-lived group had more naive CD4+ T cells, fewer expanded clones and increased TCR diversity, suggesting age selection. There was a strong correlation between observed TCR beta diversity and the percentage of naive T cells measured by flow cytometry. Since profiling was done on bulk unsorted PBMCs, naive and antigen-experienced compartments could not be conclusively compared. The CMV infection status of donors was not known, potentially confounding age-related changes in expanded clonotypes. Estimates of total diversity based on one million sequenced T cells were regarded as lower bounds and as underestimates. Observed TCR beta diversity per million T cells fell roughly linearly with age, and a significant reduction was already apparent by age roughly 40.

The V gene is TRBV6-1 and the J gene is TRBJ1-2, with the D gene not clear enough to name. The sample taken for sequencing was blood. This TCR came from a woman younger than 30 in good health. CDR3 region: CASSEHRNYGYTF. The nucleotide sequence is TGTGCCAGCAGTGAACACAGAAACTATGGCTACACCTTC.